The subject of this entry is one T cell receptor (beta chain). The CDR3 runs 17 residues. Germline CDR1 and CDR2: MNHNS and SASEGT. Unmatched junction bases numbered 15, after V lost 4 bases and J lost 7 bases. This sample was included in a study of tumor and adjacent non-tumor tissue in lung cancer. Three rounds of nested PCR, following a modified ARM-PCR protocol, produced the TCRbeta library. Each CDR3 protein is one row after TCRdb ran MiXCR on the multiplex PCR reads. The repertoire has about 48,000 distinct CDR3 sequences, around 64% of them found once; the top ten carry about 32%. No cell sorting was done before RNA was extracted from the tissue. Distant lung tissue was collected more than 3 cm away from the tumor edge.

This chain joins TRBV6-1 and TRBJ2-4, with 8 positions matching TRBD1. The receptor was isolated from a woman between 65 and 79 years old with non-small cell lung cancer. Source material: distant non-tumor lung tissue. CDR3 sequence reads: CASSGAIIGTGSNIQYF. Here the CDR3 DNA reads TGTGCCAGCAGTGGAGCCATAATCGGGACAGGTAGTAACATTCAGTACTTC.